This T cell receptor beta chain was retrieved from a study of T cell responses to AZD1222 COVID-19 vaccine. Pooling was applied to second doses at about 4 or about 12 weeks. This clone was recorded only once. Its cognate antigen is unknown. Notes on the study in general: The study found vaccine-associated CD4 TCRs spanning spike, dominant at 160-218 and 743-854.

Here immunoSEQ multiplex PCR was the method, and the copy in TCRdb shows in-frame clones only, minus some. Among some 100,000 clones listed, around 89% were seen once. The source of this sequence is an adult who received the AZD1222 COVID-19 vaccine. The sample consisted of peripheral blood, taken 28 days after the second AZD1222 dose.

CDR3 coding DNA: TGTGCCAGCAGGACAGGGGTCTACCAAGAGACCCAGTACTTC. This gives the protein CASRTGVYQETQYF. This chain links TRBV6-5 with TRBJ2-5, with 8 nucleotides matching TRBD1. Germline CDR1 is MNHEY and CDR2 is SVGAGI. There are 14 residues in the CDR3. Trimming took 6 bases from V and 0 from J; bases not matched to a gene: 3.